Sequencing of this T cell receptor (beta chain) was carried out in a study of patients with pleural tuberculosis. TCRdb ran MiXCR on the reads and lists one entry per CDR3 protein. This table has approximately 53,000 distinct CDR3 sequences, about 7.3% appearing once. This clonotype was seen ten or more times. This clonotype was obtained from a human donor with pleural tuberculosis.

In DNA form, the CDR3 reads TGTGCCAGCAGCTTACTCAACACCGGGGAGCTGTTTTTT. This codes for CASSLLNTGELFF. This rearrangement joins TRBV11-1 to TRBJ2-2; D remains ambiguous. Germline CDR1 reads SGHAT; CDR2 reads FQDESV (reference sequence). The germline V and J ends were trimmed by 2 bases and 2 bases, with 3 bases remaining between them. This CDR3 is built from 13 residues.